This T cell receptor beta chain was captured by sequencing in a study of T cell responses to AZD1222 COVID-19 vaccine. Findings of the study overall: Of spike-specific TCRs, nearly half reportedly target regions left unmutated in variants. In a largely white British group with more females than males, clonal diversity was possibly underestimated. Seropositive status at baseline applied to only six AZD1222 recipients. Sampling that yielded the repertoires occurred only after the peak T cell response.

Of note for this clone: The antigen is not known.

Germline V gene lookup returns CDR1 SQVTM and CDR2 ANQGSEA. The CDR3 has 13 amino acids. The trim removed 4 bases at V and 2 bases at J, leaving 3 bases unmatched. Clones were read by immunoSEQ multiplex PCR, and TCRdb kept only the in-frame ones, dropping some. The top ten hold less than 4% of the sample, which has 99,000 or so clones, about nine tenths seen once. The origin of this receptor is an adult who received the MenACWY meningococcal vaccine as a control. Sequencing used peripheral blood, obtained 28 days after the second dose of the MenACWY control vaccine. The chain joins TRBV29-1 to TRBJ2-7; 9 positions agree with TRBD2. The chain's CDR3 is CSVGSGGPYEQYF. For the CDR3, the DNA is TGCAGCGTTGGGAGCGGGGGGCCCTACGAGCAGTACTTC.